Below are 3 T cell receptor beta chains sequenced from a single sample in a study of CD8 T cells in Susac syndrome. Random-hexamer reverse transcription was applied to about 0.45 to 1 ug RNA. One entry per CDR3 protein, called by TCRdb with MiXCR from the immunoSEQ multiplex PCR reads. The table has about 300,000 distinct CDR3 sequences, about 89% seen once. Sequencing was done on a sample of CD8+ T cells from PBMCs. These receptors originate from a human donor with multiple sclerosis.

The chain has TRBV7-9 and TRBJ2-7; 11 nucleotides agree with TRBD1. CDR1 SEHNR and CDR2 FQNEAQ come from the germline V gene (reference sequence). V dropped 5 bases and J dropped 3; count of bases not matched to a gene: 12. The CDR3 is 17 residues long. The CDR3 bases are TGTGCCAGCAGCAAGGGGACAGGGGGTGCTCTAGACTACGAGCAGTACTTC. Translating it yields CASSKGTGGALDYEQYF.

The chain carries TRBV7-9 and TRBJ1-1; no definite D call. This CDR3 region has 12 residues. In germline, CDR1 is SEHNR, CDR2 FQNEAQ (reference sequence). Trimming cost V 0 bases and J 3 bases, with 2 bases left between them. In nucleotides, the CDR3 is TGTGCCAGCAGCTTAGCGTACACTGAAGCTTTCTTT. This codes for CASSLAYTEAFF.

This clonotype was counted once. The chain uses TRBV29-1 and TRBJ2-7; 7 nucleotides agree with TRBD2. Germline trimming cut 0 bases from V and 3 bases from J; bases unmatched to any gene: 8. The CDR3 runs to 15 residues. In germline, CDR1 is SQVTM, CDR2 ANQGSEA. DNA of the CDR3: TGCAGCGTTGAAGATTGGTGGGAGGGCCGCTACGAGCAGTACTTC. Its protein is CSVEDWWEGRYEQYF.